This T cell receptor beta chain was observed in a study of blood T cell repertoires in COVID-19. V lost 6 bases to trimming and J lost 4 bases; unmatched junction nucleotides: 3. Germline V lookup: CDR1 KGHSH, CDR2 LQKENI. The CDR3 loop spans 13 amino acids. TCRdb's table, derived via immunoSEQ multiplex PCR, lists solely in-frame clones and lacks some. The sample includes 200,000 to 300,000 clones, about 87% seen only once; the top ten take 0.87%. Sequencing was performed on PBMCs or T cells enriched from blood (not recorded which). The chain carries TRBV18 and TRBJ1-2; 9 bases agree with TRBD1. This sequence originates from a man in his fifties or sixties who had been exposed to COVID-19. CDR3: CASSKGQGYGYTF. The CDR3 DNA reads as TGTGCCAGCTCGAAGGGACAGGGCTATGGCTACACCTTC. Supplemented by reference TRBV18 and TRBJ1-2, the full variable domain reads NAGVMQNPRHLVRRRGQEARLRCSPMKGHSHVYWYRQLPEEGLKFMVYLQKENIIDESGMPKERFSAEFPKEGPSILRIQQVVRGDSAAYFCASSKGQGYGYTFGSGTRLTVV.